This T cell receptor (beta chain) was documented in a study of blood T cells in healthy people across ages. This CDR3 is built from 15 residues. V was shortened by 5 bases and J by 1 base, with 15 bases between the two germline ends. The germline gives CDR1 SEHNR, CDR2 FQNEAQ (reference sequence). It was with a sample-barcoded 5' primer and a J-beta primer mix that a second PCR of roughly 7 to 11 cycles was run. MiXCR, run by TCRdb on the 5' RACE reads, gives a single entry per CDR3 protein. The repertoire holds some 1,800,000 distinct CDR3 sequences, with roughly 43% as singletons. Staff drew ten milliliters of peripheral blood from each donor. Isolated per sample were at least 6 million PBMCs.

This TCR came from a human donor in good health. This chain joins TRBV7-9 and TRBJ2-7; possible D gene TRBD1, 6 bases. Sequenced: blood. The chain's CDR3 is CASSHWTDPSYEQYF. As DNA, the CDR3 is TGTGCCAGCAGCCACTGGACAGACCCATCCTACGAGCAGTACTTC.